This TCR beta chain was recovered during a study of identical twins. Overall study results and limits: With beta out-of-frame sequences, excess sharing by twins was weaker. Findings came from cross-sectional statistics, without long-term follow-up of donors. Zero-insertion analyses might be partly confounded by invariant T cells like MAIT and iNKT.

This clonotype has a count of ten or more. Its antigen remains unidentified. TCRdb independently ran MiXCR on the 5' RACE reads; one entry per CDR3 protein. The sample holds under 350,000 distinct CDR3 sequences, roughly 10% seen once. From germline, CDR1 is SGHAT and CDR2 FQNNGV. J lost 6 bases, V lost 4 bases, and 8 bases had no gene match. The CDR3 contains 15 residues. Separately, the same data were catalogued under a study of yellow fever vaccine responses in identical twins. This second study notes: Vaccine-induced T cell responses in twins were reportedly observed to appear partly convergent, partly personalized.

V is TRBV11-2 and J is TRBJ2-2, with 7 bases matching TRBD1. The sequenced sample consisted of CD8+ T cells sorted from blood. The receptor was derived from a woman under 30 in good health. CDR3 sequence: CASSSTGYDAGELFF. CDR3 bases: TGTGCCAGCAGCTCGACAGGGTACGATGCCGGGGAGCTGTTTTTT.